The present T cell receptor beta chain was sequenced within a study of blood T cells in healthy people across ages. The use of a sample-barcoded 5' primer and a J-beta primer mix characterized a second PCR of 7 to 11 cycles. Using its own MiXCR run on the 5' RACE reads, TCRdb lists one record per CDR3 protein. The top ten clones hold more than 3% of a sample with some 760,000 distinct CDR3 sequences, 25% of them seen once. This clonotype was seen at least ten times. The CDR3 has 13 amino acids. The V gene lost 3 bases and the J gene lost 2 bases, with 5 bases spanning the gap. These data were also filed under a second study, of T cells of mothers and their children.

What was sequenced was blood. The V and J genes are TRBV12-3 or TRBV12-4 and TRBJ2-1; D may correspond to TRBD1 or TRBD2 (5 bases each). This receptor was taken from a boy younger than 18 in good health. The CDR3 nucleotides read TGTGCCAGCAGTTTGGGGGCCTACAATGAGCAGTTCTTC. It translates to CASSLGAYNEQFF.